Each of the 17 T cell receptor beta chains below was sequenced from the same sample in a study of a mutant IDH1 vaccine in newly diagnosed glioma. The sample's time point: week 35, safety follow-up. The content of each vaccine dose was 300 ug of mutant IDH1 20-mer peptide, and topical imiquimod accompanied it. Sequenced by immunoSEQ multiplex PCR; TCRdb stores in-frame clones only, minus some. The table records around 57,000 clones, approximately 80% of them present only once. These receptors lack a known antigen. The sample was PBMCs, taken from a glioma patient whose treatment included an IDH1 peptide vaccine. The receptors here all came from a man under 40 with glioma.

This clone was counted once. The chain joins TRBV4-2 to TRBJ1-1, with D maybe TRBD1 (6 bases). V lost 2 bases and J 5 bases, leaving 12 bases between the germline ends. The length of the CDR3 is 14 residues. In germline, CDR1 is LGHNA, CDR2 YNFKEQ. CDR3 coding DNA: TGTGCCAGCAGCCAATCTCACAGGGTTACTGAAGCTTTCTTT. Its translation is CASSQSHRVTEAFF.

The rearrangement uses TRBV5-6 and TRBJ2-3; 8 bases are shared with TRBD2. This CDR3 is 16 amino acids long. The junction had 4 bases not matched to a gene; V was cut back by 1 base and J by 0 bases. The V gene's germline CDR1 is SGHDT and CDR2 YYEEEE. CDR3 loop: CASSLWERGSTDTQYF. The CDR3 nucleotides read TGTGCCAGCAGCTTGTGGGAGCGGGGGAGCACAGATACGCAGTATTTT. Full variable domain (remainder filled in from reference TRBV5-6 and TRBJ2-3): DAGVTQSPTHLIKTRGQQVTLRCSPKSGHDTVSWYQQALGQGPQFIFQYYEEEERQRGNFPDRFSGHQFPNYSSELNVNALLLGDSALYLCASSLWERGSTDTQYFGPGTRLTVL.

CDR3 coding DNA: TGTGCCAGCAGCTTGGATCTTGGGTGGGGAAAACTGTTTTTT. The encoded protein is CASSLDLGWGKLFF. The chain joins TRBV7-6 to TRBJ1-4; D is undetermined. Germline V CDR1 and CDR2: SGHVS, FNYEAQ. This CDR3 is 14 amino acids long. Trimming removed 3 bases from V and 10 bases from J, with 15 bases in between.

Worth noting for this clone: Germline and junction disagree at one end, which may indicate a read error. The chain is built from TRBV7-6 and TRBJ1-5, with a tentative D call TRBD1 (5 bases). The CDR3 runs 16 residues. Germline CDR1 is SGHVS and CDR2 is FNYEAQ. CDR3 region: CASSLGVAGGNQPQHF. CDR3 in DNA: TGTGCCAGCAGTTTAGGAGTCGCGGGGGGCAATCAGCCCCAGCATTTT.

V and J are TRBV5-1 and TRBJ2-5; 7 bases fit TRBD1. The CDR3 has 16 residues. The V and J ends lost 0 bases and 5 bases, in that order; junction bases with no gene match: 10. Germline V gene sequence: CDR1 SGHRS, CDR2 YFSETQ. CDR3 loop: CASSLASTGLLETQYF. The CDR3 region has the DNA TGCGCCAGCAGCTTGGCATCGACAGGGCTCTTGGAGACCCAGTACTTC.

CDR3 coding DNA: TGCGCCAGCAGCCCAGGAGGAGGGGTGGTAGAAAAACTGTTTTTT. Encoded protein: CASSPGGGVVEKLFF. This rearrangement joins TRBV5-1 to TRBJ1-4; D might be TRBD1 (5 bases). Germline-derived CDR1 and CDR2 are SGHRS and YFSETQ. This CDR3 has 15 amino acids. V was cut by 4 bases and J by 8 bases, with 18 bases left in between.

The genes are TRBV10-3 and TRBJ1-1; 7 nucleotides agree with TRBD1. Losses at the gene ends were 5 bases for V and 3 bases for J; bases not matched to a gene: 3. There are 13 residues in the CDR3. Germline-derived CDR1 and CDR2 are ENHRY and SYGVKD. The CDR3 DNA reads as TGTGCCATCAGTTCAGACAGGGACACTGAAGCTTTCTTT. The encoded protein is CAISSDRDTEAFF.

The J gene is TRBJ1-1, the V gene TRBV27, with no clear D. The V end was cut by 5 bases, the J end by 3 bases, with 13 bases between. CDR3 length equals 14 residues. The V gene's germline CDR1 is MNHEY and CDR2 SMNVEV (reference sequence). CDR3 sequence reads: CASSHPGIYTEAFF. Here the CDR3 DNA reads TGTGCCAGCAGTCACCCGGGAATTTACACTGAAGCTTTCTTT.

The chain couples TRBV5-6 to TRBJ2-3; 9 positions match TRBD1. Germline-derived CDR1 and CDR2 are SGHDT and YYEEEE. After removal of 0 bases from V and 4 bases from J, the junction contained 3 bases not matched to a gene. The CDR3 spans 15 residues. The CDR3 protein is CASSLGTGAPDTQYF. CDR3 in DNA: TGTGCCAGCAGCTTGGGGACAGGGGCCCCAGATACGCAGTATTTT.

This chain links TRBV27 with TRBJ2-3; D not resolved. CDR1 and CDR2 from the germline V gene are MNHEY and SMNVEV (reference sequence). The ends were cut back, 2 bases at V and 3 bases at J, with 12 bases in the middle. The CDR3 spans 15 residues. The CDR3 DNA reads as TGTGCCAGCAGTTTAAGCTTTGGTGGTACAGATACGCAGTATTTT. This translates into CASSLSFGGTDTQYF.

The rearrangement joins TRBV27 to TRBJ1-5, with unresolved D. Looked up from germline, CDR1 is MNHEY and CDR2 is SMNVEV (reference sequence). The length of the CDR3 is 15 residues. Trimming took 5 bases from V and 0 from J, leaving 11 bases between them. The CDR3 loop reads CASSGRDHSNQPQHF. As DNA, the CDR3 is TGTGCCAGCAGTGGCCGGGATCATAGCAATCAGCCCCAGCATTTT.

The chain uses TRBV5-1 and TRBJ2-5; 9 bases agree with TRBD2. V dropped 1 base and J dropped 5; count of bases not matched to a gene: 6. The CDR3 length is 15 residues. The V gene's germline CDR1 is SGHRS and CDR2 YFSETQ. CDR3 region: CASSLPSGAGETQYF. The CDR3 DNA reads TGCGCCAGCAGCTTGCCTAGCGGGGCCGGGGAGACCCAGTACTTC.

In its sample, this clone was seen once. Here the CDR3 DNA reads TGTGCCAGCAGCTTAGGGACAGCTTACTACGAGCAGTACTTC. It yields the protein CASSLGTAYYEQYF. The chain recombines TRBV7-2 with TRBJ2-7; tentatively, D is TRBD1 (6 bases). Trimming removed 1 base from V and 3 bases from J, with 10 bases in between. This CDR3 is built from 14 residues. Germline lookup yields CDR1 SGHTA and CDR2 FQGNSA. Full variable domain (missing parts from reference TRBV7-2 and TRBJ2-7): GAGVSQSPSNKVTEKGKDVELRCDPISGHTALYWYRQSLGQGLEFLIYFQGNSAPDKSGLPSDRFSAERTGGSVSTLTIQRTQQEDSAVYLCASSLGTAYYEQYFGPGTRLTVT.

This clone was recorded only once. The chain joins TRBV6-5 to TRBJ1-4; D is unresolved. This CDR3 has 14 residues. V was shortened by 0 bases and J by 5 bases, with 7 bases between the two germline ends. Germline CDR1 reads MNHEY; CDR2 reads SVGAGI. The CDR3 DNA sequence: TGTGCCAGCAGTTACTCGAGTGGGAATGAAAAACTGTTTTTT. Translating gives CASSYSSGNEKLFF.

The V and J genes are TRBV5-1 and TRBJ2-5; TRBD2 matches at 9 bases. Germline-derived CDR1 and CDR2 are SGHRS and YFSETQ. The CDR3 has 16 residues. V dropped 0 bases and J dropped 4; count of bases not matched to a gene: 7. The CDR3 loop reads CASSLGLAERGETQYF. As DNA, the CDR3 is TGCGCCAGCAGCTTGGGACTAGCGGAGCGTGGAGAGACCCAGTACTTC.

The chain couples TRBV5-1 to TRBJ2-3, with D possibly TRBD1 on 6 matching bases. Per germline, CDR1 SGHRS and CDR2 YFSETQ. The V end lost 7 bases, the J end lost 0 bases, and 12 bases lay between the germline ends. The CDR3 extends over 14 amino acids. CDR3 protein: CASSTGPSTDTQYF. In DNA, the CDR3 is TGCGCCAGCTCGACAGGCCCTAGCACAGATACGCAGTATTTT.

The V and J genes are TRBV7-9 and TRBJ1-2, with a weak D call TRBD1 (6 bases). The CDR3 consists of 14 residues. Trimming shortened V by 6 bases and J by 4 bases, and 15 bases separated the two germline ends. CDR1 SEHNR and CDR2 FQNEAQ come from the germline V gene (reference sequence). For the CDR3, the DNA is TGTGCCAGCAGTCCGCCAGGGGAGAGCTATGGCTACACCTTC. Translation gives CASSPPGESYGYTF.